The clone carrying this TCR beta chain was counted only a few times. Its antigen is as yet unknown. This sample is drawn from a study of beta chain features in type 1 diabetes. Isolated RNA was reverse transcribed in full, so expressed TCRB transcripts were sequenced. Using immunoSEQ multiplex PCR, the repertoire was profiled, and TCRdb retains in-frame clones only, with some absent. The table records some 150,000 clones, over 8.5% of them present only once. Overall study findings and caveats: The study found fewer insertions and more deletions at VDJ junctions in type 1 diabetes patients.

A heparinised blood draw that averaged about 100 mL was obtained once from each donor. Germline V gene lookup returns CDR1 MDHEN and CDR2 SYDVKM. CDR3 size: 15 residues. V lost 3 bases and J 3 bases, leaving 15 bases between the germline ends. The sample consisted of central memory CD4+ T cells from blood. This receptor was obtained from a man younger than 35 in good health. The V gene is TRBV28, the J gene TRBJ2-7; D tentatively reads TRBD1 or TRBD2 (6 bases each). This CDR3 is CASSLGGTGIYEQYF. The CDR3, as DNA: TGTGCCAGCAGTTTGGGGGGAACAGGGATCTACGAGCAGTACTTC.